The T cell receptor beta chain under discussion was sequenced for a study of CD8+ T cells in alopecia areata. Once RNA had been extracted, it was reverse transcribed into cDNA to act as the sequencing template. Measured with immunoSEQ multiplex PCR; TCRdb has only the in-frame clones, and not every one. The sample lists about 180,000 clones, approximately 51% seen once, with 9.5% to 13% in the top ten. The germline V gene has CDR1 SGDLS and CDR2 YYNGEE. The CDR3 has 15 residues. J gave up 1 base and V 3 bases, and 4 bases lay outside the gene matches. The treatment is: oral pan-JAK inhibitor, 5-10 mg twice daily.

Sequenced material: CD8+ T cells sorted from blood, taken at week 52, from a patient treated with tofacitinib. The source is a human donor with alopecia areata. The chain recombines TRBV9 with TRBJ2-3; 8 bases map to TRBD1. In DNA, the CDR3 is TGTGCCAGCAGCGCCTGGACAGGGCGCACAGATACGCAGTATTTT. It is translated as CASSAWTGRTDTQYF.